The 15 T cell receptor beta chains listed next were all sequenced from one sample in a study of blood T cell repertoires in COVID-19. TCRdb's table, derived via immunoSEQ multiplex PCR, lists solely in-frame clones and lacks some. The repertoire holds hundreds of thousands of clones, with 80% to 90% as singletons. The sample was peripheral blood. Source of these receptors: a woman between 18 and 29 years old with acute or convalescent COVID-19.

The genes are TRBV9 and TRBJ2-5; D call uncertain. Germline lookup yields CDR1 SGDLS and CDR2 YYNGEE. V was trimmed by 3 bases and J by 3 bases, leaving 12 bases between them. The CDR3 has 14 amino acids. The CDR3 loop reads CASSATQLEETQYF. In DNA, the CDR3 is TGTGCCAGCAGCGCAACTCAGCTAGAAGAGACCCAGTACTTC.

The V gene is TRBV11-2, the J gene TRBJ2-7; 10 nucleotides line up with TRBD1. V shed 4 bases, J shed 2 bases, and the junction held 8 bases outside the gene matches. The CDR3 has 16 amino acids. The germline V gene has CDR1 SGHAT and CDR2 FQNNGV. CDR3 region: CASSSEGDRGTYEQYF. In DNA, the CDR3 is TGTGCCAGCAGCTCCGAGGGGGACAGGGGTACCTACGAGCAGTACTTC.

The V gene is TRBV5-5, the J gene TRBJ2-1; D is ambiguous. Germline lookup yields CDR1 SGHKS and CDR2 YYEKEE (reference sequence). There are 12 residues in the CDR3. V was pared by 4 bases and J by 3 bases, with 5 bases between. CDR3 sequence (DNA): TGTGCCAGCAGCCCGTACTACAATGAGCAGTTCTTC. This gives the protein CASSPYYNEQFF.

The genes are TRBV12-3 or TRBV12-4 and TRBJ1-2; D may be TRBD1 (6 bases). Trimming stripped 6 bases from V and 5 bases from J, with 13 bases between. This CDR3 contains 13 residues. CDR3 nucleotides: TGTGCCAGCAGAACAGGGTTAGGGTATGGCTACACCTTC. It yields the protein CASRTGLGYGYTF.

The chain couples TRBV11-2 to TRBJ1-3; D not certain. Germline loops: CDR1 SGHAT, CDR2 FQNNGV. The CDR3 consists of 13 residues. Between the trimmed V and J ends, which lost 2 bases and 7 bases, there was a span of 9 bases. The CDR3: CASSLNSGNTIYF. The CDR3 region has the DNA TGTGCCAGCAGCTTAAACAGTGGCAACACCATATATTTT.

CDR3 in amino acids: CASSPHTQISYEQYF. In nucleotides, the CDR3 is TGTGCCAGCAGCCCCCACACACAGATTTCCTACGAGCAGTACTTC. The J gene is TRBJ2-7, the V gene TRBV6-5; no reliable D call. Trimming removed 6 bases at V and 1 base at J, with 16 bases between. The CDR3 contains 15 residues. Germline CDR1 reads MNHEY; CDR2 reads SVGAGI.

About this clone itself: The same CDR3 is also encoded by other DNA sequences in this sample. The chain uses TRBV9 and TRBJ1-2; 7 bases align to TRBD1. V trimming: 0 bases; J trimming: 4 bases; junction bases outside the gene matches: 3. CDR3 length: 14 amino acids. Per the germline V gene, CDR1 is SGDLS and CDR2 is YYNGEE. CDR3: CASSVGGQSYGYTF. The CDR3 DNA reads as TGTGCCAGCAGCGTAGGGGGACAGTCCTATGGCTACACCTTC.

This clone appeared a single time. This chain connects TRBV11-2 to TRBJ1-4, with D perhaps TRBD1 (5 bases). Trimming pared 3 bases from V and 6 bases from J, leaving 14 bases between. CDR1 and CDR2 (germline): SGHAT, FQNNGV. The CDR3 totals 15 residues. DNA of the CDR3: TGTGCCAGCAGCTTCGGAGGGGCCGGGGATGAAAAACTGTTTTTT. Translation gives CASSFGGAGDEKLFF.

The chain combines TRBV12-5 with TRBJ1-4, with 9 bases that match TRBD1. The CDR3 is 15 residues long. V was pared by 2 bases and J by 8 bases, with 6 bases of the junction left unmatched. Germline V lookup: CDR1 LGHNT, CDR2 FRNRAP. Here the CDR3 DNA reads TGTGCTAGTGGTTTGTCGACAGGGGGGATCGAAAAACTGTTTTTT. Its protein is CASGLSTGGIEKLFF.

Written as DNA, the CDR3 is TGTGCCAGCAGCTTAAAAGGGACAGGGGATCCCTATGGCTACACCTTC. Residues: CASSLKGTGDPYGYTF. The V call is TRBV7-9, the J call TRBJ1-2, with 10 nucleotides matching TRBD1. This CDR3 spans 16 amino acids. In germline, CDR1 is SEHNR, CDR2 FQNEAQ (reference sequence). V was clipped by 2 bases and J by 4 bases; unmatched bases: 7. The whole variable domain, remainder taken from reference TRBV7-9 and TRBJ1-2, is DTGVSQNPRHKITKRGQNVTFRCDPISEHNRLYWYRQTLGQGPEFLTYFQNEAQLEKSRLLSDRFSAERPKGSFSTLEIQRTEQGDSAMYLCASSLKGTGDPYGYTFGSGTRLTVV.

The rearrangement uses TRBV5-1 and TRBJ2-3, with 7 bases matching TRBD1. The CDR3 length is 15 residues. With V trimmed by 1 base and J by 4 bases, 6 bases remained unmatched. Germline V CDR1 and CDR2: SGHRS, YFSETQ. The CDR3 nucleotides are TGCGCCAGCAGCTTGCCCCGGGACAGCTCAGATACGCAGTATTTT. Its protein is CASSLPRDSSDTQYF.

This sequence joins TRBV10-1 and TRBJ1-1, with D possibly being TRBD1 (6 bases). Germline assignment: CDR1 WNHNN and CDR2 SYGVQD (reference sequence). V was cut by 3 bases and J by 0 bases, with 8 bases left in between. This CDR3 has 14 residues. In DNA, the CDR3 is TGCGCCAGCAGTGACAGGGGTGTGAACACTGAAGCTTTCTTT. This codes for CASSDRGVNTEAFF.

About this clone: This same CDR3 is encoded by further DNA sequences in the sample. This rearrangement joins TRBV9 to TRBJ2-3; the match to TRBD2 covers 8 bases. The CDR3 loop spans 15 amino acids. Trimming took 0 bases from V and 6 from J; bases not matched to a gene: 6. Germline V CDR1 and CDR2: SGDLS, YYNGEE. The CDR3 bases are TGTGCCAGCAGCGTAGGTGGCGGGGGGACTGATACGCAGTATTTT. This sequence encodes CASSVGGGGTDTQYF. Complete variable domain (other parts from reference TRBV9 and TRBJ2-3): DSGVTQTPKHLITATGQRVTLRCSPRSGDLSVYWYQQSLDQGLQFLIQYYNGEERAKGNILERFSAQQFPDLHSELNLSSLELGDSALYFCASSVGGGGTDTQYFGPGTRLTVL.

The chain employs TRBV28 and TRBJ2-7; D remains ambiguous. From germline, CDR1 is MDHEN and CDR2 SYDVKM. This CDR3 contains 14 residues. Trimming removed 3 bases from V and 9 bases from J, with 18 bases in between. The DNA for the CDR3 is TGTGCCAGCAGTTTGGGCCAGCACCTACGAGTGCAGTACTTC. Its protein is CASSLGQHLRVQYF.

The chain recombines TRBV27 with TRBJ2-1; TRBD1 aligns across 8 bases. There are 17 residues in the CDR3. Germline trimming cut 1 base from V and 0 bases from J; bases unmatched to any gene: 5. Germline CDR1 and CDR2: MNHEY and SMNVEV (reference sequence). CDR3 bases: TGTGCCAGCAGTTTATGGCTTACAGGGGGCTCCTACAATGAGCAGTTCTTC. Translation: CASSLWLTGGSYNEQFF.